This passage covers 14 T cell receptor beta chains from one sample sequenced in a study of T cell responses to AZD1222 COVID-19 vaccine. TCRdb keeps only in-frame clones here, not all; method: immunoSEQ multiplex PCR. The sample contains about 92,000 clones, just over 85% of which appear only once. The sample in question was peripheral blood, obtained on day 0 of AZD1222 vaccination. The receptors derive from an adult in good health.

Here the CDR3 reads CASSLGLTSYEQYF. CDR3 nucleotide sequence: TGTGCCAGCAGCTTAGGGCTGACCTCCTACGAGCAGTACTTC. The chain couples TRBV7-2 to TRBJ2-7; unclear D gene. V lost 1 base and J lost 0, with 7 bases in between. The germline gives CDR1 SGHTA, CDR2 FQGNSA. CDR3 length: 14 amino acids.

The gene calls are TRBV2 and TRBJ2-1; no firm D call. V was clipped by 8 bases and J by 2 bases, with 7 bases between them. Germline CDR1 SNHLY, CDR2 FYNNEI. The CDR3 sequence is 12 residues long. As DNA, the CDR3 is TGTGCCAGCTTGGGCACCTACAATGAGCAGTTCTTC. It codes for CASLGTYNEQFF.

The genes are TRBV14 and TRBJ2-7; 11 bases are a match to TRBD1. The CDR3 extends over 16 amino acids. Per germline, CDR1 SGHDN and CDR2 FVKESK. V dropped 2 bases and J dropped 4; count of bases not matched to a gene: 7. CDR3 in DNA: TGTGCCAGCAGCCAACCCCGGACAGGGGGCCCATACGAGCAGTACTTC. Its translation: CASSQPRTGGPYEQYF. Based on the CDR3 plus reference TRBV14 and TRBJ2-7, the full variable domain is EAGVTQFPSHSVIEKGQTVTLRCDPISGHDNLYWYRRVMGKEIKFLLHFVKESKQDESGMPNNRFLAERTGGTYSTLKVQPAELEDSGVYFCASSQPRTGGPYEQYFGPGTRLTVT.

This chain uses TRBV6-5 with TRBJ1-1; D is unclear. Deletions cut 6 bases from V and 1 base from J, with 9 bases between. The CDR3 extends over 13 amino acids. CDR1 MNHEY and CDR2 SVGAGI come from the germline V gene. The CDR3 region is CASSLGPNTEAFF. The CDR3 DNA reads as TGTGCCAGCAGCCTCGGGCCGAACACTGAAGCTTTCTTT.

J is TRBJ1-2 and V is TRBV6-5; D gene ambiguous. This CDR3 comprises 13 residues. V was clipped by 6 bases and J by 2 bases, with 10 bases between them. Germline V gene lookup returns CDR1 MNHEY and CDR2 SVGAGI. CDR3 sequence reads: CASRPDGNYGYTF. In nucleotides, the CDR3 is TGTGCCAGCAGGCCTGACGGGAACTATGGCTACACCTTC.

This chain links TRBV5-6 with TRBJ2-7; 12 nucleotides match TRBD1. This CDR3 region has 14 residues. After removal of 2 bases from V and 5 bases from J, the junction contained 2 bases not matched to a gene. The germline gives CDR1 SGHDT, CDR2 YYEEEE. The DNA for the CDR3 is TGTGCCAGCAGCTTCGGGACAGGGGGCGACGAGCAGTACTTC. Translated, it gives CASSFGTGGDEQYF.

The genes are TRBV7-2 and TRBJ2-7, with a tentative D call TRBD2 (7 bases). The CDR3 is made up of 15 amino acids. Trimming took off 3 bases at V and 0 bases at J, with 12 bases between the two ends. Germline V gene lookup returns CDR1 SGHTA and CDR2 FQGNSA. The CDR3 sequence: CASSLGGAISYEQYF. CDR3 in DNA: TGTGCCAGCAGCTTGGGGGGGGCCATCTCCTACGAGCAGTACTTC.

In this sample, this clone turned up once. V usage is TRBV30 and J usage is TRBJ1-5; 9 positions match TRBD1. V was pared by 4 bases and J by 7 bases, with 14 bases of the junction left unmatched. The CDR3 spans 16 residues. Germline V gene sequence: CDR1 GTSNPN, CDR2 SVGIG (reference sequence). The CDR3, as DNA: TGTGCCTGGACGTCCGCGCGGACAGGGGTTGTCCAGCCCCAGCATTTT. Protein: CAWTSARTGVVQPQHF.

The chain links TRBV6-5 to TRBJ1-2, with TRBD1 matching 8 bases. Germline V gives CDR1 MNHEY, CDR2 SVGAGI. The CDR3 covers 15 residues. With V trimmed by 10 bases and J by 7 bases, 17 bases remained unmatched. Here the CDR3 DNA reads TGTGCCACCACCCCCGGGGACAGGATACTTGGTGGCTACACCTTC. This sequence encodes CATTPGDRILGGYTF.

This chain uses TRBV30 with TRBJ1-4, with D unresolved. CDR3 size: 14 residues. Germline CDR1 is GTSNPN and CDR2 is SVGIG (reference sequence). V was cut by 3 bases and J by 6 bases, with 14 bases left in between. The CDR3 reads CAWRGRIEDEKLFF. CDR3 nucleotides: TGTGCCTGGAGGGGGAGAATAGAGGATGAAAAACTGTTTTTT.

The chain carries TRBV28 and TRBJ1-6; possible D gene TRBD1, 6 bases. Trimming took off 2 bases at V and 7 bases at J, with 21 bases between the two ends. This CDR3 comprises 18 residues. The germline V gene has CDR1 MDHEN and CDR2 SYDVKM. The chain's CDR3 is CASSLGGAGQGSNSPLHF. The CDR3 DNA sequence: TGTGCCAGCAGTTTAGGTGGAGCGGGTCAGGGGTCCAATTCACCCCTCCACTTT.

The gene calls are TRBV6-1 and TRBJ1-6; TRBD1 is a possible D gene (6 bases). The germline V and J ends were trimmed by 1 base and 10 bases, with 14 bases remaining between them. The CDR3 extends over 15 amino acids. Germline CDR1 and CDR2: MNHNS and SASEGT. The CDR3 here is CASSEELGGGSPLHF. The CDR3 DNA reads as TGTGCCAGCAGTGAAGAGCTGGGGGGCGGATCACCCCTCCACTTT.

This rearrangement joins TRBV23-1 to TRBJ2-1, with D uncertain. TRBV23-1 is reported as an ORF; its role is uncertain. This CDR3 region has 14 residues. Trimming pared 3 bases from V and 5 bases from J, leaving 11 bases between. Here the CDR3 reads CASSHPPSHNEQFF. CDR3 nucleotides: TGCGCCAGCAGTCATCCTCCATCCCACAATGAGCAGTTCTTC.

V gene TRBV6-6 combines with J gene TRBJ1-1, with 9 positions matching TRBD1. The V segment lost 0 bases and the J segment 2 bases; nucleotides outside the gene matches: 1. CDR3 length: 15 amino acids. CDR1 and CDR2 (germline): MNHNY, SVGAGI (reference sequence). The CDR3 region is CASSYSGQGNTEAFF. In DNA, the CDR3 is TGTGCCAGCAGTTACTCGGGACAGGGAAACACTGAAGCTTTCTTT.